The entry that follows covers one TCR beta chain sequence. The data were taken from a study of blood T cell repertoires in COVID-19. Germline trimming cut 3 bases from V and 3 bases from J; bases unmatched to any gene: 2. This CDR3 has 13 residues. The V gene's germline CDR1 is SGHRS and CDR2 YFSETQ. Original processing notes: Using reference gene primer amplification, nucleated cell counts were estimated. Generated by immunoSEQ multiplex PCR, the TCRdb table keeps only in-frame clones and is missing some. V, J and clone size are taken as reported in that table, and D and trimming were inferred from the DNA itself. Found here are under 200,000 clones, 83% of them singletons; the top ten hold 3.6%. Participants were aged roughly 18 to 100 years from roughly 25 US areas.

This TCR came from a woman aged 50 to 60 in a cohort exposed to, infected with or recovered from COVID-19 (not recorded which). The source material was PBMCs or T cells enriched from blood (not recorded which). This chain connects TRBV5-1 to TRBJ2-5; 7 nucleotides agree with TRBD1. The CDR3 coding sequence is TGCGCCAGCAGCTCTCAGGGGGAAGAGACCCAGTACTTC. Amino acid sequence: CASSSQGEETQYF. The variable domain in full, completed from reference TRBV5-1 and TRBJ2-5, reads KAGVTQTPRYLIKTRGQQVTLSCSPISGHRSVSWYQQTPGQGLQFLFEYFSETQRNKGNFPGRFSGRQFSNSRSEMNVSTLELGDSALYLCASSSQGEETQYFGPGTRLLVL.